This T cell receptor (beta chain) was documented in a study of OX40 agonist ivuxolimab in advanced cancers. Sequenced by immunoSEQ multiplex PCR; TCRdb stores in-frame clones only, minus some. The sample carries 25,000 to 35,000 clones, approximately 88% recorded once. General study points: Expanded clones belonging to CD8+ T cells outnumbered, on average, those of CD4+.

This clone was observed a few times. The antigen remains unidentified. The TCR was taken from an adult with an advanced solid tumor such as melanoma, head and neck, liver or kidney cancer. This material consisted of CD4+ or CD8+ T cells sorted from blood, taken in a trial of the OX40 agonist ivuxolimab.

The DNA for the CDR3 is TGTGCCTGGAGTCTGGGACAGGGGGACGAAGCTTTCTTT. Its translation: CAWSLGQGDEAFF. J is TRBJ1-1 and V is TRBV30; 11 bases fit TRBD1. CDR3 length equals 13 residues. J was trimmed by 8 bases and V by 2 bases; bases with no gene match: 4. CDR1 and CDR2 from the germline V gene are GTSNPN and SVGIG (reference sequence).